This T cell receptor (beta chain) is drawn from a study of blood T cell repertoires in COVID-19. This clone was counted only a few times. The CDR3 runs to 16 residues. The ends lost 5 bases at V and 5 bases at J; junction bases unmatched: 10. Germline V lookup: CDR1 ENHRY, CDR2 SYGVKD. The table came from immunoSEQ multiplex PCR; TCRdb's copy has only in-frame clones and leaves some out. The sample has a few hundred thousand clones, about 82% seen once. This sequence originates from a woman in her forties or fifties with acute or convalescent COVID-19. The chain uses TRBV10-3 and TRBJ2-3; 10 nucleotides match TRBD1. The sample comprised peripheral blood. The CDR3 loop is CAISRPGQGSGDTQYF. The CDR3 DNA reads TGTGCCATCAGTAGACCGGGACAGGGGAGTGGAGATACGCAGTATTTT.